The T cell receptor (beta chain) under discussion was sequenced for a study of cytomegalovirus exposure and HLA in healthy donors. Across the whole study: The early release's HLA-typed donors yielded tens of millions of unique TCRs.

The CDR3 extends over 15 amino acids. V was clipped by 1 base and J by 9 bases; unmatched bases: 8. The germline CDR1 and CDR2 sequences are MNHNS and SASEGT. To note about this clone: Its antigen remains unknown.

Use of 60 Vbeta and 13 Jbeta primers characterized the PCR. The assay was immunoSEQ multiplex PCR, and TCRdb's table has in-frame clones only and misses some. The specimen's table records 100,000 to 150,000 clones. Study conclusions and caveats: Within a later analysis, the majority of CMV-associated TCR beta chains appeared HLA-restricted.

Nominally healthy donors provided the samples, though records likely missed some immune exposures. The chain is built from TRBV6-1 and TRBJ2-1, with 8 positions matching TRBD2. Sequencing used PBMCs. The source of this sequence is a man aged 25 to 45 in good health and CMV-seronegative. The CDR3 bases are TGTGCCAGCAGTGAAGAGGGAGCGGGAGTGGGTGAGCAGTTCTTC. This encodes CASSEEGAGVGEQFF.